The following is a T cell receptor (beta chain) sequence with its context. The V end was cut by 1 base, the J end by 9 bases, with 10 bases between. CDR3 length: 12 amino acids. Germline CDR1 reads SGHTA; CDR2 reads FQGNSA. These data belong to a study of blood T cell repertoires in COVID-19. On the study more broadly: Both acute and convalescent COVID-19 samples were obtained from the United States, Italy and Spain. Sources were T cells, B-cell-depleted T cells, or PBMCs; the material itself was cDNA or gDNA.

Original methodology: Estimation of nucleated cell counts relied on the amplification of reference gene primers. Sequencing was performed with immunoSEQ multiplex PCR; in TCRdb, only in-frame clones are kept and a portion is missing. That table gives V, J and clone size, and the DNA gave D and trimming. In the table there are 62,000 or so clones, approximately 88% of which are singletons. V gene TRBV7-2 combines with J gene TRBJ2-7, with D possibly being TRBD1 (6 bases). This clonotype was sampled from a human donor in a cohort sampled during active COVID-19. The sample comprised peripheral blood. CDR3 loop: CASSLGQGGQYF. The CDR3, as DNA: TGTGCCAGCAGCTTAGGACAAGGGGGGCAGTACTTC.